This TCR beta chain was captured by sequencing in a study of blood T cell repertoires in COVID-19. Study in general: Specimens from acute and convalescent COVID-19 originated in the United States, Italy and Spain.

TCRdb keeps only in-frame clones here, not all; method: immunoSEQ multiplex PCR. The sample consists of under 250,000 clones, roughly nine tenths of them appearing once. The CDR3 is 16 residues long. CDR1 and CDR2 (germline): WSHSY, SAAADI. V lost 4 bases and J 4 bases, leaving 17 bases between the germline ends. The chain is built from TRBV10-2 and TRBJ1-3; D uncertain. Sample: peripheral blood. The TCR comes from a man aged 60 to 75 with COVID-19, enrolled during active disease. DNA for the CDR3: TGCGCCAGCAGTGGGCCTTATCTAGTCCAAGGAAACACCATATATTTT. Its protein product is CASSGPYLVQGNTIYF.